This TCR beta chain was sequenced in a study of blood T cells in healthy people across ages. Overall study findings and caveats: Estimates of total diversity, which came from one million sequenced T cells, were considered to be underestimates.

Trimming took 6 bases from V and 6 from J; bases not matched to a gene: 7. The V gene's germline CDR1 is MGHRA and CDR2 YSYEKL. This CDR3 has 14 amino acids. This clonotype was picked up a small number of times. Its antigen is unidentified. A second roughly 6 to 11 cycle PCR used barcoded and J-beta primers. Each of the samples gave a minimum of 3 million paired-end reads that contained CDR3. TCRdb redid the calling of the 5' RACE reads with MiXCR, one entry per CDR3 protein. The profile covers 1.4 million to 1.5 million distinct CDR3 sequences, with 40% to 50% appearing a single time and 7% to 9% taken by the ten largest. Each donor had 9 to 10 milliliters of peripheral blood drawn. Samples each had at least 6 micrograms of total RNA extracted.

The sample taken for sequencing was blood. The receptor was isolated from a woman aged 18-30 years in good health. This chain joins TRBV4-1 and TRBJ2-3; 9 bases map to TRBD2. CDR3 in DNA: TGCGCCAGCAGAGAGCTAGCGGGAAAGGATACGCAGTATTTT. Translation: CASRELAGKDTQYF.